The 32 T cell receptor beta chains below come from one sample, sequenced in a study of blood T cell repertoires in COVID-19. Clones were sequenced by immunoSEQ multiplex PCR, and TCRdb holds only the in-frame ones, with some missing. The sample has under 450,000 clones, around nine tenths seen once; the top ten hold 7.1%. Input material: peripheral blood. Source of these receptors: a woman in her sixties with COVID-19, enrolled during active disease.

This clone was recorded once. The chain employs TRBV5-1 and TRBJ1-4, with 7 bases identical to TRBD1. With V trimmed by 5 bases and J by 3 bases, 10 bases remained unmatched. This CDR3 has 16 amino acids. Germline CDR1 and CDR2: SGHRS and YFSETQ. The CDR3 sequence: CASRGYRGGSNEKLFF. The CDR3 nucleotides are TGCGCCAGCAGGGGGTACAGGGGCGGATCTAATGAAAAACTGTTTTTT. Looking up the rest from reference TRBV5-1 and TRBJ1-4 gives the full variable domain: KAGVTQTPRYLIKTRGQQVTLSCSPISGHRSVSWYQQTPGQGLQFLFEYFSETQRNKGNFPGRFSGRQFSNSRSEMNVSTLELGDSALYLCASRGYRGGSNEKLFFGSGTQLSVL.

The gene calls are TRBV7-2 and TRBJ2-5; D might be TRBD1 (5 bases). CDR1 is SGHTA and CDR2 is FQGNSA in the germline V gene. This CDR3 region has 16 residues. With 3 bases removed from V and 3 bases from J, the gap between germline ends came to 17 bases. Here the CDR3 reads CASSFLPGQGEETQYF. The CDR3 DNA sequence: TGTGCCAGCAGCTTCTTACCTGGACAAGGGGAAGAGACCCAGTACTTC. The variable domain in full, with the rest retrieved from reference TRBV7-2 and TRBJ2-5, is GAGVSQSPSNKVTEKGKDVELRCDPISGHTALYWYRQSLGQGLEFLIYFQGNSAPDKSGLPSDRFSAERTGGSVSTLTIQRTQQEDSAVYLCASSFLPGQGEETQYFGPGTRLLVL.

The chain joins TRBV3-1 (or the pseudogene TRBV3-2) to TRBJ2-7; 8 positions match TRBD2. V shed 1 base and J 5 bases; nucleotides not matched to a gene: 16. The CDR3 is 18 residues long. Germline-derived CDR1 and CDR2 are LGHDT and YNNKEL (reference sequence). CDR3 residues: CASSQVVLSGTRSHEQYF. The CDR3 region has the DNA TGTGCCAGCAGCCAAGTTGTTCTTTCGGGGACTAGGTCTCACGAGCAGTACTTC.

V usage is TRBV27 and J usage is TRBJ2-5; no definite D call. This CDR3 has 11 residues. Trimming pared 4 bases from V and 4 bases from J, leaving 4 bases between. Looked up from germline, CDR1 is MNHEY and CDR2 is SMNVEV (reference sequence). CDR3 nucleotides: TGTGCCAGCAGTTCTAGAGAGACCCAGTACTTC. Its protein product is CASSSRETQYF.

V and J are TRBV19 and TRBJ1-2; 7 bases are shared with TRBD1. The CDR3 totals 17 residues. J lost 4 bases, V lost 4 bases, and 15 bases had no gene match. Germline V gene sequence: CDR1 LNHDA, CDR2 SQIVND (reference sequence). For the CDR3, the DNA is TGTGCCAGTAGTACCTCCTCTACACAGGGGTTGGTCTATGGCTACACCTTC. It specifies CASSTSSTQGLVYGYTF.

This chain joins TRBV5-6 and TRBJ1-6; D perhaps matches TRBD1 (5 bases). V was shortened by 5 bases and J by 0 bases, with 15 bases between the two germline ends. Germline values: CDR1 SGHDT, CDR2 YYEEEE. The CDR3 sequence is 17 residues long. CDR3 DNA: TGTGCCAGCAGAATAAGACAGACGAGCTCCTATAATTCACCCCTCCACTTT. The encoded protein is CASRIRQTSSYNSPLHF.

CDR3 coding DNA: TGTGCCAGCAGTCTACGGGGAGGGGGCTCCTACGAGCAGTACTTC. Encoded protein: CASSLRGGGSYEQYF. This chain uses TRBV28 with TRBJ2-7, with D possibly matching TRBD2 (7 bases). The germline V gene encodes CDR1 MDHEN and CDR2 SYDVKM. Trimming took off 5 bases at V and 0 bases at J, with 14 bases between the two ends. This CDR3 has 15 amino acids.

V is TRBV18 and J is TRBJ2-5; 9 bases map to TRBD1. The CDR3 is made up of 17 amino acids. CDR1 and CDR2 from the germline V gene are KGHSH and LQKENI. The V gene end was trimmed by 6 bases and the J gene end by 2 bases; junction bases not matched to a gene: 13. The CDR3 nucleotides are TGTGCCAGCTCTCCCACGAACAGGGGGCGAATACAAGAGACCCAGTACTTC. Translation: CASSPTNRGRIQETQYF.

The V and J genes are TRBV3-1 (or the pseudogene TRBV3-2) and TRBJ2-3; TRBD2 matches at 10 bases. The CDR3 runs to 17 residues. J was trimmed by 5 bases and V by 0 bases; bases with no gene match: 8. Germline V gene lookup returns CDR1 LGHDT and CDR2 YNNKEL (reference sequence). CDR3: CASSQDFLAGVGDTQYF. CDR3 nucleotide sequence: TGTGCCAGCAGCCAAGATTTCCTAGCGGGGGTGGGAGATACGCAGTATTTT.

The chain combines TRBV10-2 with TRBJ2-2, with a tentative D call TRBD1 (6 bases). CDR1 and CDR2 from the germline V gene are WSHSY and SAAADI. The V end lost 8 bases, the J end lost 0 bases, and 10 bases lay between the germline ends. The CDR3 extends over 14 amino acids. CDR3 region: CASVGDTNTGELFF. DNA of the CDR3: TGCGCCAGCGTCGGGGACACGAACACCGGGGAGCTGTTTTTT.

V is TRBV7-8 and J is TRBJ1-4; D is unresolved. Germline CDR1 is SGHVS and CDR2 is FQNEAQ. This CDR3 has 16 amino acids. V was cut by 2 bases and J by 10 bases, with 20 bases left in between. The CDR3 loop is CASSLISGRKDGKLFF. CDR3 bases: TGTGCCAGCAGCTTAATTAGTGGCAGGAAAGATGGAAAACTGTTTTTT.

The genes are TRBV18 and TRBJ1-2; TRBD1 matches 12 bases. The CDR3 spans 15 residues. CDR1 KGHSH and CDR2 LQKENI come from the germline V gene. Germline trimming cut 6 bases from V and 6 bases from J; bases unmatched to any gene: 8. CDR3 sequence (DNA): TGTGCCAGCTCCCAACCGGGACAGGGGGCAAATGGCTACACCTTC. Protein: CASSQPGQGANGYTF.

The genes are TRBV5-4 and TRBJ1-2; D is ambiguous. The germline V gene has CDR1 SGHNT and CDR2 YYREEE (reference sequence). The CDR3 contains 13 residues. Trimming removed 1 base from V and 9 bases from J, with 13 bases in between. CDR3 protein: CASSLFSSASYTF. The DNA of the CDR3 is TGTGCCAGCAGCTTGTTCTCTAGTGCCAGCTACACCTTC.

The genes are TRBV28 and TRBJ1-2; the match to TRBD1 covers 8 bases. Germline V gives CDR1 MDHEN, CDR2 SYDVKM. The length of the CDR3 is 13 residues. With 11 bases clipped from V and 6 bases from J, the junction kept 11 bases outside the gene matches. The CDR3 coding sequence is TGTGCCGCAACAGGCGGACAGGGAGATGGCTACACCTTC. Translating gives CAATGGQGDGYTF.

The chain joins TRBV7-9 to TRBJ2-5, with D perhaps matching TRBD2 (5 bases). The CDR3 spans 15 residues. The germline gives CDR1 SEHNR, CDR2 FQNEAQ (reference sequence). The CDR3 here is CASSGTQKAQETQYF. The CDR3 nucleotides are TGTGCGTCGAGCGGAACCCAAAAGGCTCAAGAGACCCAGTACTTC.

The genes are TRBV14 and TRBJ1-2, with 7 bases matching TRBD1. The CDR3 covers 13 residues. CDR1 is SGHDN and CDR2 is FVKESK in the germline V gene. V lost 4 bases, J lost 3 bases, and 2 bases stayed unmatched. CDR3 sequence reads: CASSRDSYYGYTF. CDR3 in DNA: TGTGCCAGCAGCCGGGACAGCTACTATGGCTACACCTTC.

V is TRBV5-1 and J is TRBJ2-1; D ambiguous. Per the germline V gene, CDR1 is SGHRS and CDR2 is YFSETQ. Trimming took 1 base from V and 6 from J, leaving 8 bases between them. The length of the CDR3 is 13 residues. The CDR3 DNA reads TGCGCCAGCAGCTTGATCCGGTTCAATGAGCAGTTCTTC. Protein: CASSLIRFNEQFF.

V is TRBV27 and J is TRBJ2-7; TRBD1 matches 7 bases. There are 14 residues in the CDR3. The J segment lost 1 base and the V segment lost 8 bases, leaving 8 bases of the junction unmatched. Germline CDR1 reads MNHEY; CDR2 reads SMNVEV (reference sequence). CDR3 nucleotides: TGTGCCAGCCGCCCGGCAGGGGGATCCTACGAGCAGTACTTC. Translating gives CASRPAGGSYEQYF.

The chain combines TRBV7-2 with TRBJ2-5; 9 bases line up with TRBD2. This CDR3 is 16 amino acids long. Germline CDR1 SGHTA, CDR2 FQGNSA. The V gene end was trimmed by 4 bases and the J gene end by 1 base; junction bases not matched to a gene: 7. The CDR3 coding sequence is TGTGCCAGCAGCTCTCGGAATAGCGGGGGCCAAGAGACCCAGTACTTC. This codes for CASSSRNSGGQETQYF.

The chain combines TRBV11-3 with TRBJ1-1, with a possible D match to TRBD1 (5 bases). The V end lost 1 base, the J end lost 4 bases, and 13 bases lay between the germline ends. The CDR3 runs 15 residues. The germline V gene encodes CDR1 SGHNT and CDR2 YENEEA. The CDR3 DNA sequence: TGTGCCAGCAGCTTAGCTCAGGGAGGTATCACTGAAGCTTTCTTT. Translation: CASSLAQGGITEAFF.

The gene calls are TRBV7-8 and TRBJ1-2; 8 positions agree with TRBD1. The germline CDR1 and CDR2 sequences are SGHVS and FQNEAQ. J lost 6 bases, V lost 5 bases, and 8 bases had no gene match. This CDR3 region has 14 residues. Here the CDR3 reads CASSDPGQVDGYTF. CDR3 sequence (DNA): TGTGCCAGCAGCGATCCGGGACAGGTAGATGGCTACACCTTC.

This rearrangement joins TRBV6-5 to TRBJ2-5, with 8 bases aligning to TRBD2. The V and J ends lost 5 bases and 2 bases, in that order; junction bases with no gene match: 7. The CDR3 runs 15 residues. Germline assignment: CDR1 MNHEY and CDR2 SVGAGI. The CDR3 loop reads CASSPTTSVQETQYF. In DNA, the CDR3 is TGTGCCAGCAGTCCCACGACTAGCGTTCAAGAGACCCAGTACTTC.

This clone has a single count. The chain employs TRBV5-1 and TRBJ2-5; tentative D call: TRBD1 (5 bases). Germline V lookup: CDR1 SGHRS, CDR2 YFSETQ. This CDR3 has 15 amino acids. Trimming cost V 2 bases and J 5 bases, with 16 bases left between them. The CDR3 spells CASSFVTALSETQYF. The CDR3 coding sequence is TGCGCCAGCAGCTTTGTGACAGCGCTCTCGGAGACCCAGTACTTC.

This clone came up a few times. The chain recombines TRBV18 with TRBJ2-5; D ambiguous. CDR3 length equals 13 residues. Trimming stripped 2 bases from V and 5 bases from J, with 9 bases between. Germline V gene sequence: CDR1 KGHSH, CDR2 LQKENI. CDR3: CASSPSSEETQYF. In nucleotides, the CDR3 is TGTGCCAGCTCACCATCCTCGGAGGAGACCCAGTACTTC.

As regards this clone: This same CDR3 is encoded by further DNA sequences in the sample. Written as DNA, the CDR3 is TGTGCCAGCAGCGAGCGGGGGGGTTACAATGAGCAGTTCTTC. This encodes CASSERGGYNEQFF. The chain has TRBV2 and TRBJ2-1, with 10 bases aligning to TRBD2. In germline, CDR1 is SNHLY, CDR2 FYNNEI. The CDR3 totals 14 residues. The V segment lost 6 bases and the J segment 4 bases; nucleotides outside the gene matches: 3.

The chain joins TRBV4-3 to TRBJ2-2, with D possibly TRBD1 on 5 matching bases. CDR1 and CDR2 from the germline V gene are LGHNA and YSLEER. Trimming stripped 6 bases from V and 5 bases from J, with 10 bases between. The CDR3 spans 13 residues. The CDR3 spells CASRLQGTGELFF. In DNA, the CDR3 is TGCGCCAGCAGACTTCAGGGAACCGGGGAGCTGTTTTTT.

This rearrangement joins TRBV20-1 to TRBJ1-4; no definite D call. Germline CDR1 and CDR2: DFQATT and SNEGSKA (reference sequence). This CDR3 is 11 amino acids long. V lost 3 bases and J 15 bases, leaving 14 bases between the germline ends. CDR3 amino acids: CSASTTEGMFF. DNA of the CDR3: TGCAGTGCTAGTACAACGGAGGGAATGTTTTTT.

This sequence joins TRBV11-2 and TRBJ2-7; the D is unclear. CDR1 is SGHAT and CDR2 is FQNNGV in the germline V gene. V gave up 1 base and J gave up 3 bases, with 10 bases separating them. The CDR3 spans 14 residues. CDR3 in amino acids: CASSLAVRGYEQYF. The CDR3 nucleotides are TGTGCCAGCAGCTTAGCGGTGAGAGGCTACGAGCAGTACTTC.

This chain joins TRBV7-9 and TRBJ2-1, with a possible D match to TRBD2 (5 bases). The germline CDR1 and CDR2 sequences are SEHNR and FQNEAQ (reference sequence). Trimming shortened V by 5 bases and J by 9 bases, and 20 bases separated the two germline ends. This CDR3 is 15 amino acids long. CDR3 loop: CASSPAVVAATEQFF. The CDR3 nucleotides read TGTGCCAGCAGCCCAGCGGTGGTGGCGGCGACTGAGCAGTTCTTC. The variable domain in full, with the rest retrieved from reference TRBV7-9 and TRBJ2-1, is DTGVSQNPRHKITKRGQNVTFRCDPISEHNRLYWYRQTLGQGPEFLTYFQNEAQLEKSRLLSDRFSAERPKGSFSTLEIQRTEQGDSAMYLCASSPAVVAATEQFFGPGTRLTVL.

The chain joins TRBV11-2 to TRBJ2-1; 10 nucleotides line up with TRBD2. The V gene end was trimmed by 5 bases and the J gene end by 4 bases; junction bases not matched to a gene: 8. The CDR3 extends over 16 amino acids. Germline values: CDR1 SGHAT, CDR2 FQNNGV. The CDR3 loop is CASSRTIAGGYNEQFF. Here the CDR3 DNA reads TGTGCCAGCAGCCGGACTATAGCGGGGGGTTACAATGAGCAGTTCTTC.

The rearrangement joins TRBV2 to TRBJ2-3, with D perhaps TRBD2 (6 bases). Germline V lookup: CDR1 SNHLY, CDR2 FYNNEI. CDR3 size: 13 residues. Trimming left V 7 bases short and J 4 bases short, with 12 bases between. This CDR3 reads CASMGGGPDTQYF. Here the CDR3 DNA reads TGTGCCAGCATGGGCGGAGGGCCAGATACGCAGTATTTT.

DNA of the CDR3: TGTGCCAGCAGTCGACAGGGCTCCGGGTTGAATTCACCCCTCCACTTT. Protein: CASSRQGSGLNSPLHF. The chain combines TRBV6-2 or TRBV6-3 with TRBJ1-6, with 7 nucleotides matching TRBD1. The length of the CDR3 is 16 residues. CDR1 and CDR2 (germline): MNHEY, SVGEGT. Germline trimming cut 5 bases from V and 7 bases from J; bases unmatched to any gene: 11.